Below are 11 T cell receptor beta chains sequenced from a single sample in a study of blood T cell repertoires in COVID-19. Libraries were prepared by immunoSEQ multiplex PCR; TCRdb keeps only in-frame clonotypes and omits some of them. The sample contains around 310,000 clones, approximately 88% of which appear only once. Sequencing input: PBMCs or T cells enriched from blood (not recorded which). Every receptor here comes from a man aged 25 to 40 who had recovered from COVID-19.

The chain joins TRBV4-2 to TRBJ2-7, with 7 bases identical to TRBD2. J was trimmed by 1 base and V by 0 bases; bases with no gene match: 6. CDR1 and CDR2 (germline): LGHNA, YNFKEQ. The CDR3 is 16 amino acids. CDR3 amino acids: CASSQEGGVRSYEQYF. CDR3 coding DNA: TGTGCCAGCAGCCAAGAGGGAGGGGTACGATCCTACGAGCAGTACTTC.

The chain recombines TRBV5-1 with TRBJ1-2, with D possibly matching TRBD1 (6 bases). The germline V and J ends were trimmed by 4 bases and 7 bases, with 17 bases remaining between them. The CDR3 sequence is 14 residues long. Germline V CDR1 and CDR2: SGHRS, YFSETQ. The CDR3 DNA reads TGCGCCAGCAGCCCCCGGGACACTTGGGCTGGCTACACCTTC. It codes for CASSPRDTWAGYTF. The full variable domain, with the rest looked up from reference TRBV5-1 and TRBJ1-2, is KAGVTQTPRYLIKTRGQQVTLSCSPISGHRSVSWYQQTPGQGLQFLFEYFSETQRNKGNFPGRFSGRQFSNSRSEMNVSTLELGDSALYLCASSPRDTWAGYTFGSGTRLTVV.

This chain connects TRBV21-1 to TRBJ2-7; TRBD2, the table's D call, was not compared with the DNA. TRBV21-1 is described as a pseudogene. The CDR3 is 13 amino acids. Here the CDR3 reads CASSYGGTCEQYF. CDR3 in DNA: TGTGCCAGCAGCTATGGGGGGACCTGCGAGCAGTACTTC.

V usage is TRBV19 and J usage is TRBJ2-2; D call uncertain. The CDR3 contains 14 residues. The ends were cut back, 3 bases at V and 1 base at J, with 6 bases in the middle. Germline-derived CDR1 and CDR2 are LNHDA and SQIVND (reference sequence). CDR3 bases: TGTGCCAGTAGTATCCACAAGAACACCGGGGAGCTGTTTTTT. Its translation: CASSIHKNTGELFF.

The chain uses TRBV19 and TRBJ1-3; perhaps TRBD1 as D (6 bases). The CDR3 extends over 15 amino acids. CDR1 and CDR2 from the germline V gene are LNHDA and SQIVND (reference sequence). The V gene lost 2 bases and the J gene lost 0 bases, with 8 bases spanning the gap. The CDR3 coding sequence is TGTGCCAGTAGTATAACAGGGCCCTCTGGAAACACCATATATTTT. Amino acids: CASSITGPSGNTIYF.

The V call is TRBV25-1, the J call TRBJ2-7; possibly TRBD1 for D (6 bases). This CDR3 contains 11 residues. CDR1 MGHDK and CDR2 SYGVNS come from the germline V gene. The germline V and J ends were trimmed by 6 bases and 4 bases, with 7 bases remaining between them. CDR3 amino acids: CASSGQYEQYF. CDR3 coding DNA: TGTGCCAGCAGCGGACAGTACGAGCAGTACTTC.

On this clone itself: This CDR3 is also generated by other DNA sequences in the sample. The CDR3: CATSRDRVTDTQYF. CDR3 nucleotides: TGTGCCACCAGCAGGGACAGGGTGACAGATACGCAGTATTTT. This chain connects TRBV15 to TRBJ2-3; 8 positions agree with TRBD1. Germline CDR1 and CDR2: LNHNV and YYDKDF (reference sequence). This CDR3 has 14 residues. Unmatched junction bases numbered 2, after V lost 3 bases and J lost 3 bases.

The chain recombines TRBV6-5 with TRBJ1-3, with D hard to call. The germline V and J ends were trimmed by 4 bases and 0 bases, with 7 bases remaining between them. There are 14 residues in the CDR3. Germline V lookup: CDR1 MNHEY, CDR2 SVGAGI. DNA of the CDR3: TGTGCCAGCAGTTTTCGGGGCTCTGGAAACACCATATATTTT. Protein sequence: CASSFRGSGNTIYF.

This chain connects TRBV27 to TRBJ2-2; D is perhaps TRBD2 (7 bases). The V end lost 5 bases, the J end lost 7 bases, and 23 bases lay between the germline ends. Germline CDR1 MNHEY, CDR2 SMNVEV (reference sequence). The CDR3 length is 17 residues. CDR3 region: CASSQGSGGFVVGELFF. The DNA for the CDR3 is TGTGCCAGCAGTCAAGGCTCGGGGGGCTTTGTAGTCGGGGAGCTGTTTTTT.

CDR3 DNA sequence: TGTGCCAGCAGTGACAGGGGGCGACACAATGAGCAGTTCTTC. Translating gives CASSDRGRHNEQFF. The rearrangement joins TRBV2 to TRBJ2-1; 8 positions match TRBD1. Trimming at V came to 3 bases and at J to 5 bases, leaving 3 bases not matched to a gene. Germline lookup yields CDR1 SNHLY and CDR2 FYNNEI. The CDR3 has 14 amino acids.

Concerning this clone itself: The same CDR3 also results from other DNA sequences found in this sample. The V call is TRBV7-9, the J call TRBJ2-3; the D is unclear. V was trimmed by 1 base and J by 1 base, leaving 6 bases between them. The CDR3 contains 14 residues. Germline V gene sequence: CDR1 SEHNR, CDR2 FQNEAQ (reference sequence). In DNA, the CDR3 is TGTGCCAGCAGCTTAGGAACGGGCACAGATACGCAGTATTTT. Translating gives CASSLGTGTDTQYF.